Listed here is a single T cell receptor beta chain. The table came from immunoSEQ multiplex PCR; TCRdb's copy has only in-frame clones and leaves some out. The sample shows 8,500 to 11,000 clones, about 35% of them seen only once. This sample stems from a study of graft-versus-host responses after intestinal transplantation. The overall study: Recipients uniformly received anti-thymocyte globulin induction, followed by tacrolimus and steroids for roughly 3 years.

The germline CDR1 and CDR2 sequences are MNHNS and SASEGT. There are 14 residues in the CDR3. V shed 8 bases and J 2 bases; nucleotides not matched to a gene: 5. Study results and caveats: The marrow of recipients harbored GvH clones, and ileum or blood showed some of them first.

Irradiated, violet-dye-labeled stimulator cells, about 200,000 in number, were plated with about 200,000 CFSE-labeled responder cells. At the end of the reaction, proliferating CFSE-low CD3+CD4+ and CD3+CD8+ responders were sorted. This chain links TRBV6-1 with TRBJ2-3; 9 positions agree with TRBD1. The specimen was alloreactive CD8+ T cells from a mixed lymphocyte reaction culture, collected before intestinal transplant. Subset meaning: CFSE-low proliferating T cells sorted from approximately 6-day pre-transplant mixed lymphocyte reaction (GvH or HvG direction). This receptor was obtained from a human patient who received an intestinal transplant. In DNA, the CDR3 is TGTGCCAGCGGTACAGGGGGCCCCACAGATACGCAGTATTTT. Translating gives CASGTGGPTDTQYF.